The text below deals with one T cell receptor (beta chain). Its cognate antigen is unknown. The sample comes from a study of cytomegalovirus exposure and HLA in healthy donors. Study observations and caveats: Later, an analysis showed that TCR beta chains associated with HLA were more clonally expanded than others that were equally common. Sequencing likely generated an artifact that appeared as a cluster of highly shared sequence variants.

The CDR3 length is 16 residues. V shed 4 bases, J shed 5 bases, and the junction held 12 bases outside the gene matches. Germline V gene sequence: CDR1 SGHTS, CDR2 YDEGEE. Vbeta (60) and Jbeta (13) primers were used in the PCR. Clones were read by immunoSEQ multiplex PCR, and TCRdb kept only the in-frame ones, dropping some. Among 100,000 to 150,000 clones listed, roughly 78% were seen once. Samples came from healthy bone marrow donors. The clonotype was recovered from a man aged 30 to 45 in good health and CMV-seropositive. This sequence joins TRBV5-8 and TRBJ2-5; 9 bases agree with TRBD1. The material sequenced was PBMCs. CDR3 region: CASSPYWTGARETQYF. The CDR3 region has the DNA TGTGCCAGCAGCCCATATTGGACAGGGGCTAGGGAGACCCAGTACTTC.